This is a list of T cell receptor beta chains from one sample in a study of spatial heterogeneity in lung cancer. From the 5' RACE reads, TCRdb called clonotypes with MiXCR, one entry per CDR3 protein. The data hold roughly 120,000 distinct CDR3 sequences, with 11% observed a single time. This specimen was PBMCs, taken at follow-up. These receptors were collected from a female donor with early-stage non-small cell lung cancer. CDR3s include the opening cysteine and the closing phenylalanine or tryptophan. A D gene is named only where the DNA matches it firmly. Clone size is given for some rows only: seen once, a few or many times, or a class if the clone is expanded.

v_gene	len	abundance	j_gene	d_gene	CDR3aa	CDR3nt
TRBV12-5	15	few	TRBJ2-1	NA	CASGSLLPSHNEQFF	TGTGCTAGTGGTTCATTACTACCGTCACACAATGAGCAGTTCTTC
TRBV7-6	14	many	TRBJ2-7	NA	CASSPRDNAYEQYF	TGTGCCAGCAGCCCCCGGGACAATGCCTACGAGCAGTACTTC
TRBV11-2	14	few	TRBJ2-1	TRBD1	CASSFGTEYNEQFF	TGTGCCAGCAGCTTCGGGACAGAATACAATGAGCAGTTCTTC
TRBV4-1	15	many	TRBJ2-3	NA	CASSPIWSGPDTQYF	TGCGCCAGCAGCCCTATTTGGTCGGGCCCCGATACGCAGTATTTT
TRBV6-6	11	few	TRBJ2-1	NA	CASSAPGEQFF	TGTGCCAGCAGTGCCCCGGGAGAGCAGTTCTTC
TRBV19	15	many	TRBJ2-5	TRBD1	CASRSGTGSKETQYF	TGTGCCAGTAGGTCCGGGACAGGATCGAAAGAGACCCAGTACTTC
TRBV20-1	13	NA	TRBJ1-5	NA	CSATRDRNQPQHF	TGCAGTGCTACCCGGGACCGCAATCAGCCCCAGCATTTT
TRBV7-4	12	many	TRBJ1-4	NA	CASSLGREKLFF	TGTGCCAGCAGCTTAGGCCGAGAAAAACTGTTTTTT
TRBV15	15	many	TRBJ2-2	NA	CATSRHRANTGELFF	TGTGCCACCAGCAGACACAGGGCGAACACCGGGGAGCTGTTTTTT
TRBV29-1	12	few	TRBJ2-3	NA	CSVEFRGDTQYF	TGCAGCGTTGAGTTCCGTGGAGATACGCAGTATTTT
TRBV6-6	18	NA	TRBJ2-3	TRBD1	CASRLTLRNRGQTDTQYF	TGTGCCAGCAGGCTTACACTCCGGAACAGGGGGCAAACAGATACGCAGTATTTT
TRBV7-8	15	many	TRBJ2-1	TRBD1	CASSPGQGSYNEQFF	TGTGCCAGCAGCCCGGGACAGGGCTCCTACAATGAGCAGTTCTTC
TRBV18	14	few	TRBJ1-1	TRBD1	CASSKQGGNTEAFF	TGTGCCAGCTCAAAACAGGGGGGGAACACTGAAGCTTTCTTT
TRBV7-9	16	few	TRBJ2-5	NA	CASRGTGTDSQETQYF	TGTGCCAGCAGGGGGACCGGAACAGACAGCCAAGAGACCCAGTACTTC
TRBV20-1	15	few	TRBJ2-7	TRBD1	CSARPPQGMAYEQYF	TGCAGTGCTAGACCTCCACAGGGGATGGCCTACGAGCAGTACTTC
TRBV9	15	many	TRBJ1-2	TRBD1	CASSGTGAVSYGYTF	TGTGCCAGCAGCGGGACAGGCGCGGTCAGCTATGGCTACACCTTC
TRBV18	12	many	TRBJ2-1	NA	CASSPGANEQFF	TGTGCCAGCTCACCAGGGGCCAATGAGCAGTTCTTC
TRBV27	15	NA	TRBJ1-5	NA	CASSSTTGVGQPQHF	TGTGCCAGCAGTTCAACGACAGGTGTTGGTCAGCCCCAGCATTTT
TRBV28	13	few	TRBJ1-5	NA	CASNRISNQPQHF	TGTGCCAGCAACAGGATTAGCAATCAGCCCCAGCATTTT
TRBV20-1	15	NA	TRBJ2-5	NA	CSASGIGTRGETQYF	TGCAGTGCTAGTGGTATCGGCACCAGGGGAGAGACCCAGTACTTC
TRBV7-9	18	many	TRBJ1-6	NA	CASSPARLAGSYNSPLHF	TGTGCCAGCAGCCCCGCTCGATTAGCGGGCTCCTATAATTCACCCCTCCACTTT
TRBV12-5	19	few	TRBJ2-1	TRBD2	CASGLVQGLAGGQYNEQFF	TGTGCTAGTGGTTTGGTACAGGGACTAGCGGGAGGACAATACAATGAGCAGTTCTTC
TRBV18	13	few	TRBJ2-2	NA	CASSPMDGGELFF	TGTGCCAGCTCACCAATGGACGGCGGGGAGCTGTTTTTT
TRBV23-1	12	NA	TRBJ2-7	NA	CASIWVSREQYF	TGCGCCAGCATTTGGGTATCGCGCGAGCAGTACTTC
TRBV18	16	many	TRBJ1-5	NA	CASSPPSGGPNQPQHF	TGTGCCAGCTCACCACCGTCAGGAGGCCCCAATCAGCCCCAGCATTTT